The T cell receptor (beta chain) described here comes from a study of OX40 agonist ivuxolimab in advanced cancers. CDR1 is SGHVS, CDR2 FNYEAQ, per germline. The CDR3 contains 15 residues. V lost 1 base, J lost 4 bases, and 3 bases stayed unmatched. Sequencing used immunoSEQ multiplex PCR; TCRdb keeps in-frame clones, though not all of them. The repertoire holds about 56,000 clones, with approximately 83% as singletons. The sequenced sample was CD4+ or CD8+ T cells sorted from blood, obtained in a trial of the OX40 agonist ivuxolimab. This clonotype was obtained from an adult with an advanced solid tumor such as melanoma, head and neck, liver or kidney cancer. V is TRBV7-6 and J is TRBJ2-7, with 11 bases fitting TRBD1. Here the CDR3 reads CASSLEGQGGYEQYF. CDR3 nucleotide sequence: TGTGCCAGCAGCTTAGAGGGACAGGGGGGATACGAGCAGTACTTC. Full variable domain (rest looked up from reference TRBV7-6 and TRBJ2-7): GAGVSQSPRYKVTKRGQDVALRCDPISGHVSLYWYRQALGQGPEFLTYFNYEAQQDKSGLPNDRFSAERPEGSISTLTIQRTEQRDSAMYRCASSLEGQGGYEQYFGPGTRLTVT.